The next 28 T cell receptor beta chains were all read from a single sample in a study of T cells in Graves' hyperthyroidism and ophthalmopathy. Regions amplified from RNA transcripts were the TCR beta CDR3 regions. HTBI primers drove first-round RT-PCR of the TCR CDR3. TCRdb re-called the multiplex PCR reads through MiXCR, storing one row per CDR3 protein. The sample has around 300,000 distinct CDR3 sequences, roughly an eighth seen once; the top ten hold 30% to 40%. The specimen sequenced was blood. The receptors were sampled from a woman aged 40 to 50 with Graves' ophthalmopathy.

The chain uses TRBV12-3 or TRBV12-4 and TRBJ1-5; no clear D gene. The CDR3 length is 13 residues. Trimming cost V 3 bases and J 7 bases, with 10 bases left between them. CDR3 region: CASSLNPSQPQHF. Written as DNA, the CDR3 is TGTGCCAGCAGTTTGAACCCCAGCCAGCCCCAGCATTTT.

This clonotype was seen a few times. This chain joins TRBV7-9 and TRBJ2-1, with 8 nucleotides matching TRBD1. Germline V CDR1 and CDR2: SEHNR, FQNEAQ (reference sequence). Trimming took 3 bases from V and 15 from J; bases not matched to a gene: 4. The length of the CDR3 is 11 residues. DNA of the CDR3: TGTGCCAGCAGCTTCCGGGACAGGCTGTTCTTC. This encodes CASSFRDRLFF.

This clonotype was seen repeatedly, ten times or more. The CDR3 DNA reads TGTGCCAGCAGGACCGGGACTAGCGGGGTTTACAATGAGCAGTTCTTC. It translates to CASRTGTSGVYNEQFF. This chain uses TRBV12-3 or TRBV12-4 with TRBJ2-1; 13 bases line up with TRBD2. The CDR3 totals 16 residues. Unmatched junction bases numbered 6, after V lost 6 bases and J lost 4 bases.

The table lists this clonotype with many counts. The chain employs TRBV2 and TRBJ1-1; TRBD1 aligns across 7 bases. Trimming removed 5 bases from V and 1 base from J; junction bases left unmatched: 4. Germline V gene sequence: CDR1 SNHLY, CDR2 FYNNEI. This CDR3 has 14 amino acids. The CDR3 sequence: CASSRQGWNTEAFF. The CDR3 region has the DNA TGTGCCAGCAGTCGACAGGGATGGAACACTGAAGCTTTCTTT.

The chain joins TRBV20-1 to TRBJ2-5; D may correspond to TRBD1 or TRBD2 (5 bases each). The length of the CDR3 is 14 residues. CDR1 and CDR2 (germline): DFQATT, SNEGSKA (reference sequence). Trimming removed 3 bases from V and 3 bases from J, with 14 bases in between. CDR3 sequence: CSASGGIGKETQYF. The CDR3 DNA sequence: TGCAGTGCTAGTGGGGGAATAGGAAAAGAGACCCAGTACTTC.

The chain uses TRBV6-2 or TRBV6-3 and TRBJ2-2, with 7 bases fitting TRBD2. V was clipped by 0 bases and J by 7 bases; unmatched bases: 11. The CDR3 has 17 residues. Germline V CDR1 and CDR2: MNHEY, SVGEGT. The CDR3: CASSYSAGGRRGGELFF. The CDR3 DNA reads TGTGCCAGCAGTTACTCGGCAGGCGGGAGACGGGGCGGGGAGCTGTTTTTT.

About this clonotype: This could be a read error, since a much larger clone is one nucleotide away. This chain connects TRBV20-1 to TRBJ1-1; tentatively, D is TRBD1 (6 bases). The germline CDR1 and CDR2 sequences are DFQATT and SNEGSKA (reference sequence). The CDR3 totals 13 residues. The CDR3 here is CSAPLGRGLEASF. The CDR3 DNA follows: TGCAGTGCTCCCTTGGGCAGGGGCCTTGAAGCTTCCTTT.

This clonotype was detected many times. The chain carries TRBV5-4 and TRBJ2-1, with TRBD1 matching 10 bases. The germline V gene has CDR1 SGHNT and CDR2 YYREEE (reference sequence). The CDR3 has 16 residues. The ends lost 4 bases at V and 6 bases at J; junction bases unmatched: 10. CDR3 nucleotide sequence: TGTGCCAGCAGCCCGGGACAGGGGATGGTGGTCAATGAGCAGTTCTTC. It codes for CASSPGQGMVVNEQFF.

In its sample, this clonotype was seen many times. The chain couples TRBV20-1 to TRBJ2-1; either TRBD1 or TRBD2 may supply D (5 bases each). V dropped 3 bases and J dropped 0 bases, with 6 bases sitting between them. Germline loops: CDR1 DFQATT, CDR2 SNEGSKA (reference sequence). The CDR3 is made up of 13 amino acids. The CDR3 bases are TGCAGTGCTAGCGGGACCTCCTACAATGAGCAGTTCTTC. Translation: CSASGTSYNEQFF.

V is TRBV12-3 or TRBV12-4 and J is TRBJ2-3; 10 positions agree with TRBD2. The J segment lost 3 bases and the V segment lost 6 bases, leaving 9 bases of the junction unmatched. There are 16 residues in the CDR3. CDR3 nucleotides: TGTGCCAGCAGGCCCATTTTAGCGGGAGGAACAGATACGCAGTATTTT. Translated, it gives CASRPILAGGTDTQYF.

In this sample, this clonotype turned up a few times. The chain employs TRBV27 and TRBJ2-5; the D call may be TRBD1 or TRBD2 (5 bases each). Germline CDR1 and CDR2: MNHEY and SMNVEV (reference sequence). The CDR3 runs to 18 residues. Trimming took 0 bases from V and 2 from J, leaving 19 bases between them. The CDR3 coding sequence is TGTGCCAGCAGTTTATCGGAACCGGGGCCAATGATACAAGAGACCCAGTACTTC. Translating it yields CASSLSEPGPMIQETQYF.

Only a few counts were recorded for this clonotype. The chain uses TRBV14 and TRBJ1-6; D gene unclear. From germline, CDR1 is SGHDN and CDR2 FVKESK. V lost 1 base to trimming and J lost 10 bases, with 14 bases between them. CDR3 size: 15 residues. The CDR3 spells CASSQVAVNLSPLHF. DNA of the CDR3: TGTGCCAGCAGCCAAGTAGCGGTAAACCTCTCACCCCTCCACTTT.

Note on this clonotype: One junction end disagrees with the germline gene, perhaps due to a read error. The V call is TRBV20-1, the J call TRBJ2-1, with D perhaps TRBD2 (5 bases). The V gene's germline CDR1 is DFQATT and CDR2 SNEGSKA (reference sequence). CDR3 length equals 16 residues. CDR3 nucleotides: TGCAGTGCCCAACCCCCGCAAACTAGATTAGGCAATGGGCAGTTCTTC. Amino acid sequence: CSAQPPQTRLGNGQFF.

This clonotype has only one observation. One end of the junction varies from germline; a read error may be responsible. CDR3 nucleotide sequence: TGTGCCAACAGCTTGGCTGCAGGGGCAAGGCAGCCCCAGCATTTT. It translates to CANSLAAGARQPQHF. The V and J genes are TRBV5-5 and TRBJ1-5; D is perhaps TRBD1 (6 bases). The germline gives CDR1 SGHKS, CDR2 YYEKEE (reference sequence). This CDR3 spans 15 amino acids.

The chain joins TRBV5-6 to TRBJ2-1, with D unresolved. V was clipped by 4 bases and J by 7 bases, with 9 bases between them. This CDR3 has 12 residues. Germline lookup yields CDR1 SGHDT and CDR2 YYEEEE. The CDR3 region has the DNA TGTGCCAGCAGCCCAAATTTTAATGAGCAGTTCTTC. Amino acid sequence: CASSPNFNEQFF.

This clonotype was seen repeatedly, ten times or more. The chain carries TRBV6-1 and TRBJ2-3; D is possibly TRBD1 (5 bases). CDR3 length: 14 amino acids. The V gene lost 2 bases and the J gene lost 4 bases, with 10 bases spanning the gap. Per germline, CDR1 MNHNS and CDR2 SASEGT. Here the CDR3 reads CASSEQGGADTQYF. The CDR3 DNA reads TGTGCCAGCAGTGAACAGGGTGGGGCAGATACGCAGTATTTT.

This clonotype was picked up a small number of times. CDR3 sequence: CASTPGEGYNSPLHF. CDR3 coding DNA: TGTGCCAGCACCCCCGGAGAAGGGTATAATTCACCCCTCCACTTT. V is TRBV25-1 and J is TRBJ1-6; D gene ambiguous. The V gene lost 7 bases and the J gene lost 4 bases, with 14 bases spanning the gap. The length of the CDR3 is 15 residues. Germline V gene lookup returns CDR1 MGHDK and CDR2 SYGVNS.

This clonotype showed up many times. CDR3 coding DNA: TGTGCCAGCAGCCAAGAGGGAAGATACAATGAGCAGTTCTTC. It is translated as CASSQEGRYNEQFF. The rearrangement uses TRBV3-1 and TRBJ2-1; the D is unclear. Germline V gene sequence: CDR1 LGHDT, CDR2 YNNKEL (reference sequence). With 0 bases removed from V and 4 bases from J, the gap between germline ends came to 7 bases. The CDR3 spans 14 residues.

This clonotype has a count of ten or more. In DNA form, the CDR3 reads TGCAGCGCGGCAGGGGGCATATATGGCTACACCTTC. This codes for CSAAGGIYGYTF. The rearrangement uses TRBV29-1 and TRBJ1-2; 8 nucleotides match TRBD1. V lost 7 bases, J lost 5 bases, and 6 bases stayed unmatched. The CDR3 consists of 12 residues. Germline assignment: CDR1 SQVTM and CDR2 ANQGSEA.

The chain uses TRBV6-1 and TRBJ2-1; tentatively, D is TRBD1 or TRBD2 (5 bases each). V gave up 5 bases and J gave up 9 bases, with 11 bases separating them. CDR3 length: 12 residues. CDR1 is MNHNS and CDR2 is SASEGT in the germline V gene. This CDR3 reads CASSRGRSEQFF. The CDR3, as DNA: TGTGCCAGCAGTCGGGGACGGAGTGAGCAGTTCTTC.

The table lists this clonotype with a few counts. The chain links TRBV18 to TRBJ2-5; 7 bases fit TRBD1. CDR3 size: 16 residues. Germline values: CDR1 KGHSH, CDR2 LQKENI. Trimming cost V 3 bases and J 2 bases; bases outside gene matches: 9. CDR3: CASSPLASRGQETQYF. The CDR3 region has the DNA TGTGCCAGCTCACCTCTGGCTAGCAGGGGGCAAGAGACCCAGTACTTC.

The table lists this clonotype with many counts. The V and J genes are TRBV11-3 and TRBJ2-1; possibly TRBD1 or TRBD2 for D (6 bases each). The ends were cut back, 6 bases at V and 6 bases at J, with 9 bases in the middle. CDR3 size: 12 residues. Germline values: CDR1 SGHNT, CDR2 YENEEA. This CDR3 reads CASREGGNEQFF. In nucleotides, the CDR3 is TGTGCCAGCAGGGAGGGGGGCAATGAGCAGTTCTTC.

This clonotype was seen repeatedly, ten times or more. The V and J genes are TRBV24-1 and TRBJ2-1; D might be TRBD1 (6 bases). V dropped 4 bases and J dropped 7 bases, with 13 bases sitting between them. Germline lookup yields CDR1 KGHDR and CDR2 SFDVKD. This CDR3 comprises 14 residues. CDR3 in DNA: TGTGCCACCAGTGACCCTACAGGGATTAATGAGCAGTTCTTC. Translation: CATSDPTGINEQFF.

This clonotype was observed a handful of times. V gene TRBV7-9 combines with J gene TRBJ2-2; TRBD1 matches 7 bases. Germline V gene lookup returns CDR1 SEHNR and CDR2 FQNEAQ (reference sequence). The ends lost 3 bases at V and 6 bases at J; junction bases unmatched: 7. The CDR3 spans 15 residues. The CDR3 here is CASSFRGGEAGELFF. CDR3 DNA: TGTGCCAGCAGCTTTCGAGGGGGCGAGGCCGGGGAGCTGTTTTTT.

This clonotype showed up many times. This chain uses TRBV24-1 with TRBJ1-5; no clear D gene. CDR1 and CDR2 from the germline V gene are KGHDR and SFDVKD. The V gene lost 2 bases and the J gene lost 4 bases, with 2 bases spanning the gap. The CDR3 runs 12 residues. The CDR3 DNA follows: TGTGCCACCAGTGATTATAATCAGCCCCAGCATTTT. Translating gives CATSDYNQPQHF.

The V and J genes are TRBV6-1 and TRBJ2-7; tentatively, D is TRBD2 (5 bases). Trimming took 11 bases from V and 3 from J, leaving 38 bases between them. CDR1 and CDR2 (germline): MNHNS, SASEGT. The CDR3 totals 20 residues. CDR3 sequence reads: CALHRGRAGTSKRNLYEQYF. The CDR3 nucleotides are TGTGCCCTCCACCGAGGGCGGGCAGGAACCTCGAAAAGGAACCTCTACGAGCAGTACTTC.

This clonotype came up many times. The CDR3 nucleotides read TGCAGTGCCAGTAGCGGGGGGGCCCGCGAGACCCAGTACTTC. Amino acid sequence: CSASSGGARETQYF. The chain carries TRBV20-1 and TRBJ2-5, with 11 bases lining up with TRBD2. The CDR3 is 14 amino acids. CDR1 DFQATT and CDR2 SNEGSKA come from the germline V gene (reference sequence). The V gene end was trimmed by 6 bases and the J gene end by 5 bases; junction bases not matched to a gene: 8.

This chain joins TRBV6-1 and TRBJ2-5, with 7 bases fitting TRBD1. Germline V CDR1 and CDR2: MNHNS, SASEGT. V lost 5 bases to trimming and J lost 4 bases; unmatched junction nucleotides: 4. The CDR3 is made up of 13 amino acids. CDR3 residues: CASSLGTVETQYF. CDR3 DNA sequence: TGTGCCAGCAGTCTCGGGACAGTAGAGACCCAGTACTTC.